The 26 T cell receptor beta chains presented below share a single source sample, sequenced in a study of blood T cell repertoires in COVID-19. Assay used: immunoSEQ multiplex PCR; TCRdb lists only in-frame clones, some missing. The sample holds around 330,000 clones, 87% seen once. The sample was PBMCs or T cells enriched from blood (not recorded which). The receptor set was obtained from a woman aged 18-30 years who had recovered from COVID-19.

This clone showed up just once. The V gene is TRBV27, the J gene TRBJ1-2, with TRBD1 as a possible D gene (5 bases). This CDR3 is built from 13 residues. Germline V gene sequence: CDR1 MNHEY, CDR2 SMNVEV (reference sequence). The V end lost 8 bases, the J end lost 2 bases, and 12 bases lay between the germline ends. The CDR3 reads CASSWEGNYGYTF. CDR3 nucleotide sequence: TGTGCCAGCTCCTGGGAGGGGAACTATGGCTACACCTTC.

This clone has just a few counts. The chain uses TRBV7-2 and TRBJ1-5; D gene unclear. V was trimmed by 5 bases and J by 6 bases, leaving 17 bases between them. Germline V gene data show CDR1 as SGHTA and CDR2 as FQGNSA. The CDR3 spans 15 residues. Here the CDR3 reads CASSPGAGYGQPQHF. The CDR3 coding sequence is TGTGCCAGCAGCCCGGGCGCGGGGTATGGTCAGCCCCAGCATTTT.

The rearrangement joins TRBV6-5 to TRBJ2-1; D perhaps matches TRBD1 (6 bases). CDR1 and CDR2 (germline): MNHEY, SVGAGI. There are 16 residues in the CDR3. Deletions cut 4 bases from V and 4 bases from J, with 17 bases between. CDR3 in amino acids: CASSSDRGISYNEQFF. The CDR3 region has the DNA TGTGCCAGCAGTTCCGATAGGGGGATATCGTACAATGAGCAGTTCTTC.

This clone is a singleton in its sample. The V and J genes are TRBV7-9 and TRBJ2-7, with 7 nucleotides matching TRBD1. This CDR3 has 16 amino acids. With V trimmed by 0 bases and J by 4 bases, 9 bases remained unmatched. Per germline, CDR1 SEHNR and CDR2 FQNEAQ (reference sequence). CDR3 in amino acids: CASSLADRLTGYEQYF. CDR3 sequence (DNA): TGTGCCAGCAGCTTAGCGGACAGGCTCACAGGATACGAGCAGTACTTC.

The table lists this clone with a count of one. This chain connects TRBV28 to TRBJ2-2, with D maybe TRBD2 (6 bases). The V and J ends lost 3 bases and 5 bases respectively, with 13 bases between them. This CDR3 is 15 amino acids long. Germline CDR1 and CDR2: MDHEN and SYDVKM. The CDR3 DNA reads TGTGCCAGCAGTTTCCGGAGGGCCTTGACCGGGGAGCTGTTTTTT. This gives the protein CASSFRRALTGELFF.

This chain links TRBV6-4 with TRBJ2-1, with 9 bases fitting TRBD2. Per the germline V gene, CDR1 is MRHNA and CDR2 is SNTAGT. V lost 4 bases to trimming and J lost 4 bases; unmatched junction nucleotides: 5. CDR3 length: 15 residues. CDR3 DNA sequence: TGTGCCAGCAGTGTGTCGACTAGCGGATACAATGAGCAGTTCTTC. Translated, it gives CASSVSTSGYNEQFF.

This clone was observed once. The J gene is TRBJ1-2, the V gene TRBV7-2; D gene ambiguous. CDR1 and CDR2 (germline): SGHTA, FQGNSA. The CDR3 sequence is 14 residues long. Trimming shortened V by 2 bases and J by 1 base, and 8 bases separated the two germline ends. The CDR3 region has the DNA TGTGCCAGCAGCTTAACAGAAAATAACTATGGCTACACCTTC. Its translation is CASSLTENNYGYTF.

This sequence joins TRBV2 and TRBJ1-1; 7 bases line up with TRBD1. CDR3 length: 13 residues. The germline gives CDR1 SNHLY, CDR2 FYNNEI. V lost 11 bases to trimming and J lost 0 bases; unmatched junction nucleotides: 6. The CDR3 is CAVQTGLNTEAFF. As DNA, the CDR3 is TGTGCCGTACAGACAGGGCTGAACACTGAAGCTTTCTTT.

The rearrangement joins TRBV18 to TRBJ1-2; 8 nucleotides agree with TRBD1. This CDR3 is 14 amino acids long. Germline V gene lookup returns CDR1 KGHSH and CDR2 LQKENI. Losses at the gene ends were 4 bases for V and 3 bases for J; bases not matched to a gene: 4. The CDR3 sequence: CASSQSTGDYGYTF. The CDR3 coding sequence is TGTGCCAGCTCACAATCGACAGGGGACTATGGCTACACCTTC. Together with reference TRBV18 and TRBJ1-2, the CDR3 gives the full variable domain: NAGVMQNPRHLVRRRGQEARLRCSPMKGHSHVYWYRQLPEEGLKFMVYLQKENIIDESGMPKERFSAEFPKEGPSILRIQQVVRGDSAAYFCASSQSTGDYGYTFGSGTRLTVV.

This chain links TRBV5-1 with TRBJ1-3, with D tentatively TRBD1 (6 bases). With 2 bases removed from V and 3 bases from J, the gap between germline ends came to 12 bases. The CDR3 spans 15 residues. The V gene's germline CDR1 is SGHRS and CDR2 YFSETQ. CDR3 loop: CASSFKQGDGNTIYF. CDR3 bases: TGCGCCAGCAGCTTTAAACAGGGCGATGGAAACACCATATATTTT. The variable domain in full, completed from reference TRBV5-1 and TRBJ1-3, reads KAGVTQTPRYLIKTRGQQVTLSCSPISGHRSVSWYQQTPGQGLQFLFEYFSETQRNKGNFPGRFSGRQFSNSRSEMNVSTLELGDSALYLCASSFKQGDGNTIYFGEGSWLTVV.

The chain uses TRBV13 and TRBJ1-1; D remains unclear. The CDR3 has 12 residues. Looked up from germline, CDR1 is PRHDT and CDR2 is FYEKMQ (reference sequence). V was cut by 3 bases and J by 6 bases, with 8 bases left in between. CDR3 in DNA: TGTGCCAGCAGCTTGTCCCGGGCTGAAGCTTTCTTT. Its protein product is CASSLSRAEAFF.

This clone was counted a single time. The genes are TRBV15 and TRBJ2-7; D gene uncertain. The germline CDR1 and CDR2 sequences are LNHNV and YYDKDF (reference sequence). Deletions cut 6 bases from V and 6 bases from J, with 12 bases between. The CDR3 has 12 residues. Here the CDR3 DNA reads TGTGCCACCAGAAGACAAGACACCGAGCAGTACTTC. Protein: CATRRQDTEQYF. Together with reference TRBV15 and TRBJ2-7, the CDR3 gives the full variable domain: DAMVIQNPRYQVTQFGKPVTLSCSQTLNHNVMYWYQQKSSQAPKLLFHYYDKDFNNEADTPDNFQSRRPNTSFCFLDIRSPGLGDTAMYLCATRRQDTEQYFGPGTRLTVT.

CDR3 loop: CASSLHYRSYTDTQYF. Written as DNA, the CDR3 is TGTGCCAGCAGCCTTCACTATAGGTCCTACACAGATACGCAGTATTTT. V and J are TRBV11-2 and TRBJ2-3; D is uncertain. The ends were cut back, 5 bases at V and 2 bases at J, with 17 bases in the middle. The CDR3 is 16 residues long. The germline gives CDR1 SGHAT, CDR2 FQNNGV. Drawing the rest from reference TRBV11-2 and TRBJ2-3, the complete variable domain is EAGVAQSPRYKIIEKRQSVAFWCNPISGHATLYWYQQILGQGPKLLIQFQNNGVVDDSQLPKDRFSAERLKGVDSTLKIQPAKLEDSAVYLCASSLHYRSYTDTQYFGPGTRLTVL.

The chain is built from TRBV6-5 and TRBJ1-2; TRBD1 matches at 9 bases. V lost 6 bases, J lost 8 bases, and 13 bases stayed unmatched. This CDR3 is 15 amino acids long. Per germline, CDR1 MNHEY and CDR2 SVGAGI. CDR3 residues: CASSPSRDRVYGYTF. The DNA of the CDR3 is TGTGCCAGCAGCCCGTCCCGGGACAGGGTTTACGGCTACACCTTC.

A remark on this clone: The germline gene is not matched at one end of the junction; a read error may be the cause. This sample includes further DNA sequences coding for the same CDR3. This chain links TRBV19 with TRBJ2-7; 9 bases align to TRBD1. The CDR3 covers 14 residues. From germline, CDR1 is LNHDA and CDR2 SQIVND (reference sequence). CDR3 sequence reads: CASSIRDRDSEQYF. The CDR3 DNA reads TGCGCCAGTAGTATACGGGACAGGGACTCAGAGCAGTACTTC.

Notes on this clone: The sample carries other DNA sequences with the same CDR3. The chain links TRBV29-1 to TRBJ1-1; D is unclear. Germline CDR1 SQVTM, CDR2 ANQGSEA. Trimming took off 4 bases at V and 0 bases at J, with 6 bases between the two ends. The CDR3 is made up of 12 amino acids. The CDR3: CSVGQMNTEAFF. In DNA, the CDR3 is TGCAGCGTTGGGCAGATGAACACTGAAGCTTTCTTT. Filled out from reference TRBV29-1 and TRBJ1-1, the complete variable domain reads SAVISQKPSRDICQRGTSLTIQCQVDSQVTMMFWYRQQPGQSLTLIATANQGSEATYESGFVIDKFPISRPNLTFSTLTVSNMSPEDSSIYLCSVGQMNTEAFFGQGTRLTVV.

This chain connects TRBV5-8 to TRBJ1-3, with D unresolved. Germline V gives CDR1 SGHTS, CDR2 YDEGEE. The CDR3 has 15 residues. Trimming shortened V by 1 base and J by 6 bases, and 14 bases separated the two germline ends. The DNA for the CDR3 is TGTGCCAGCAGCTTGAACGTCGAGGGAATAAACACCATATATTTT. It encodes CASSLNVEGINTIYF.

V is TRBV6-5 and J is TRBJ1-6; weak D call: TRBD1 (6 bases). CDR1 MNHEY and CDR2 SVGAGI come from the germline V gene. CDR3 length equals 12 residues. V was cut by 6 bases and J by 9 bases, with 9 bases left in between. The DNA of the CDR3 is TGTGCCAGCAGCCTGGACAGTTCACCCCTCCACTTT. Encoded protein: CASSLDSSPLHF.

This chain uses TRBV5-1 with TRBJ2-1, with a tentative D call TRBD1 (5 bases). This CDR3 contains 14 residues. Trimming took 1 base from V and 8 from J, leaving 13 bases between them. Germline CDR1 is SGHRS and CDR2 is YFSETQ. The CDR3 here is CASSLPTGSDEQFF. In DNA form, the CDR3 reads TGCGCCAGCAGCTTGCCCACAGGAAGCGATGAGCAGTTCTTC.

Here the CDR3 DNA reads TGCGCCAGCAGCTCTTTCCCGGGGAACCAAGAGACCCAGTACTTC. It codes for CASSSFPGNQETQYF. The rearrangement joins TRBV5-1 to TRBJ2-5, with TRBD2 as a possible D gene (5 bases). The ends were cut back, 3 bases at V and 0 bases at J, with 12 bases in the middle. Germline V gives CDR1 SGHRS, CDR2 YFSETQ. The CDR3 is made up of 15 amino acids.

Only a few counts were recorded for this clone. This chain uses TRBV7-2 with TRBJ2-1; 11 nucleotides line up with TRBD2. Looked up from germline, CDR1 is SGHTA and CDR2 is FQGNSA. There are 16 residues in the CDR3. Germline trimming cut 5 bases from V and 9 bases from J; bases unmatched to any gene: 12. The CDR3 DNA sequence: TGTGCCAGCAGCCCCGTAGCGGGGGGGCCTCCTCTTGAGCAGTTCTTC. Its translation is CASSPVAGGPPLEQFF.

This chain uses TRBV6-5 with TRBJ2-7, with 8 positions matching TRBD1. CDR3 length equals 14 residues. V dropped 4 bases and J dropped 5; count of bases not matched to a gene: 7. The germline CDR1 and CDR2 sequences are MNHEY and SVGAGI. The CDR3 loop reads CASSSTGGRNEQYF. The CDR3 bases are TGTGCCAGCAGTTCCACAGGGGGTCGTAACGAGCAGTACTTC.

The chain combines TRBV14 with TRBJ1-2; 8 bases line up with TRBD1. J gave up 4 bases and V 4 bases, and 5 bases lay outside the gene matches. Germline V gene sequence: CDR1 SGHDN, CDR2 FVKESK. This CDR3 comprises 14 residues. CDR3 sequence (DNA): TGTGCCAGCAGCCCAGCCGGGACAGGCTATGGCTACACCTTC. Protein product: CASSPAGTGYGYTF.

V gene TRBV4-2 combines with J gene TRBJ2-4; 10 bases match TRBD2. The CDR3 is 18 residues long. Germline V CDR1 and CDR2: LGHNA, YNFKEQ. V lost 0 bases and J lost 1; bases outside the gene matches: 6. Here the CDR3 DNA reads TGTGCCAGCAGCCAAGATTACAGCGGGGGGGCGGCCAAAAACATTCAGTACTTC. Translation gives CASSQDYSGGAAKNIQYF.

The chain combines TRBV6-5 with TRBJ2-2; 8 positions agree with TRBD1. From germline, CDR1 is MNHEY and CDR2 SVGAGI. CDR3 length: 15 residues. J lost 3 bases, V lost 10 bases, and 10 bases had no gene match. The CDR3 here is CATTDRGEYTGELFF. The CDR3 DNA follows: TGTGCCACCACAGACAGGGGCGAGTACACCGGGGAGCTGTTTTTT.

The chain employs TRBV11-2 and TRBJ2-4; D gene ambiguous. V shed 6 bases and J shed 1 base, with 10 bases lying between them. The CDR3 extends over 14 amino acids. The germline CDR1 and CDR2 sequences are SGHAT and FQNNGV. The CDR3 is CASSFLSAKNIQYF. The CDR3, as DNA: TGTGCCAGCAGTTTCCTGAGCGCCAAAAACATTCAGTACTTC.